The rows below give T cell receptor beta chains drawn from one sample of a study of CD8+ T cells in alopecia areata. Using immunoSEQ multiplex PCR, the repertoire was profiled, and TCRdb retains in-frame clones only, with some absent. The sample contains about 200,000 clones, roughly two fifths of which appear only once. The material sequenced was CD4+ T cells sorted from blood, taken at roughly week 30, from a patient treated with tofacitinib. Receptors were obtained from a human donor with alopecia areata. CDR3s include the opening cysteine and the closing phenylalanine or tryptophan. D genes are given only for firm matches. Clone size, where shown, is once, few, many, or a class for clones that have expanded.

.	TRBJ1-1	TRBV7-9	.	TGTGCCAGCAGCCATGGGCAGGGAAACCTATTGATGAACACTGAAGCTTTCTTT	CASSHGQGNLLMNTEAFF
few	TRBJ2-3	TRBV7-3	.	TGTGCCAGCAGCTCCTCTTACACAGATACGCAGTATTTT	CASSSSYTDTQYF
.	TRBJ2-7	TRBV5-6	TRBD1	TGTGCCAGCAGCCCTGGGTGGGGGACAGGCACCTACGAGCAGTACTTC	CASSPGWGTGTYEQYF
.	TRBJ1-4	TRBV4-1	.	TGCGCCAGCAGCCAAGCGGGGCCGACCCAGGTTAATGAAAAACTGTTTTTT	CASSQAGPTQVNEKLFF
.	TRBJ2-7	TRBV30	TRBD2	TGTGCCTGGACTGGGACTAGCGGTCTGGGCTACGAGCAGTACTTC	CAWTGTSGLGYEQYF
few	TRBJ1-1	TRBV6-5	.	TGTGCCAGCAGCGACAGACGGGGGGGAGCCACTGAAGCTTTCTTT	CASSDRRGGATEAFF
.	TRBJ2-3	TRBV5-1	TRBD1	TGCGCCAGCAGCTGGCAGGGGGCTGGAGATACGCAGTATTTT	CASSWQGAGDTQYF
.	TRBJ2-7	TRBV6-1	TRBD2	TGTGCCAGCAGTGAAATTGGACTAGCGTACTACGAGCAGTACTTC	CASSEIGLAYYEQYF
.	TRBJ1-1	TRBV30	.	TGTGCCTGGAGTGAGCAAGGGACTGAAGCTTTCTTT	CAWSEQGTEAFF
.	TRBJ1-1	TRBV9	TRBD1	TGTGCCAGCAGCGAGGGACAGGAAATTGAAGCTTTCTTT	CASSEGQEIEAFF
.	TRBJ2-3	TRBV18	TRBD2	TGTGCCAGCTCACCACCCGTCTTTAGCGGGGGCAGCACAGATACGCAGTATTTT	CASSPPVFSGGSTDTQYF
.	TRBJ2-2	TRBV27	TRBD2	TGTGCCAGCAGCTCGACTAGCGGGTTTCACGGGGAGCTGTTTTTT	CASSSTSGFHGELFF
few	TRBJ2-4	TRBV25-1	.	TGTGCCAGCAGACAAAACTCCCCGGGGATCCTTCAGTACTTC	CASRQNSPGILQYF
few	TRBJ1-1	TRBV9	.	TGTGCCAGCAGCGTAGGGTGGGCTGAAGCTTTCTTT	CASSVGWAEAFF
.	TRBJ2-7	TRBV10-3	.	TGTGCCATCAGTGATGGGGACAACGAGCAGTACTTC	CAISDGDNEQYF
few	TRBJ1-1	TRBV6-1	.	TGTGCCAGCAGTGAAGGGAGGCTGAACACTGAAGCTTTCTTT	CASSEGRLNTEAFF
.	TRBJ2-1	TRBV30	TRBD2	TGTGCCTGGAGCCTCGGACTAGCGGGAGTTGATGAGCAGTTCTTC	CAWSLGLAGVDEQFF
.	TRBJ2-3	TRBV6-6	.	TGTGCCAGCACTAGACCGGGACAACCCACAGATACGCAGTATTTT	CASTRPGQPTDTQYF
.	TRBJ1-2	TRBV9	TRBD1	TGTGCCAGCAGCACTAACCCAGGGGGCGTCCATGGCTACACCTTC	CASSTNPGGVHGYTF
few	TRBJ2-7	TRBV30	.	TGTGCCTGGTCGGGCGGAATCTCCTACGAGCAGTACTTC	CAWSGGISYEQYF
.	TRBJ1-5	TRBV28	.	TGTGCCAGCAGTTTAGGAGGGGGCAATCAGCCCCAGCATTTT	CASSLGGGNQPQHF
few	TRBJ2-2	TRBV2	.	TGTGCCAGCAGTCTAGAGGGTCCGAACACCGGGGAGCTGTTTTTT	CASSLEGPNTGELFF
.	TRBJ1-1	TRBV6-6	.	TGTGCCAGCAAAGAAAGGGGCACTGAAGCTTTCTTT	CASKERGTEAFF
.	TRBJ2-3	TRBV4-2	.	TGTGCCAGCAGCCAAGACCCAACAGATACGCAGTATTTT	CASSQDPTDTQYF
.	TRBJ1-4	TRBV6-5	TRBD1	TGTGCCAGCAGTTCCCGTGGAGGGGGCCGGGAAAAACTGTTTTTT	CASSSRGGGREKLFF
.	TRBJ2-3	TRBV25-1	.	TGTGCCAGCAGTGACAGGCTTGGAGATACGCAGTATTTT	CASSDRLGDTQYF
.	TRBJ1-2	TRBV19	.	TGTGCCAGTAAGTCGTCGGCTAACTATGGCTACACCTTC	CASKSSANYGYTF
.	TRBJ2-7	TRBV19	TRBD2	TGTGCCAGTAGTCCGTGGGGACTAGCCCACGAGCAGTACTTC	CASSPWGLAHEQYF
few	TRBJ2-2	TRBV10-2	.	TGCGCCAGCAGGATGGCGTGGGGCGCCGGGGAGCTGTTTTTT	CASRMAWGAGELFF
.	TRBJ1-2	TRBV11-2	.	TGTGCCAGCAGCTCGCGTCGCGCGGGCTACACCTTC	CASSSRRAGYTF
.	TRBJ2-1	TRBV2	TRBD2	TGTGCCAGCATGCCTAGCGGGATTCGAAATGAGCAGTTCTTC	CASMPSGIRNEQFF
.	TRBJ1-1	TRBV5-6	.	TGTGCCAGCAGCTTGCAGCCGAACACTGAAGCTTTCTTT	CASSLQPNTEAFF
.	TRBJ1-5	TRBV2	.	TGTGCCAGCAGTGAATCCTATCAGCCCCAGCATTTT	CASSESYQPQHF
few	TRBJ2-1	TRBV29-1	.	TGCAGCGTTGGACTAACCTACAATGAGCAGTTCTTC	CSVGLTYNEQFF
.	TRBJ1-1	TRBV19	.	TGTGCCACCCACAGGGAAATGAACACTGAAGCTTTCTTT	CATHREMNTEAFF
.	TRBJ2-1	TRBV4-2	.	TGTGCCAGCAGCCAAGAAGGGAGTTACTCCTACAATGAGCAGTTCTTC	CASSQEGSYSYNEQFF
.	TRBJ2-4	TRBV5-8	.	TGTGCCAGCAGCTTCAGTCCGGGGTTAGCCAAAAACATTCAGTACTTC	CASSFSPGLAKNIQYF
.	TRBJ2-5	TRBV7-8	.	TGTGCCAGCAGCTTAGCGAGGGCAGGACAAGAGACCCAGTACTTC	CASSLARAGQETQYF
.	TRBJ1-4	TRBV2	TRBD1	TGTGCCAGGAACACAGGGGCGACTAATGAAAAACTGTTTTTT	CARNTGATNEKLFF
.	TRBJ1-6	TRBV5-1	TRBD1	TGCGCCAGCAGCCCTGGACAGGGTACATCACCCCTCCACTTT	CASSPGQGTSPLHF
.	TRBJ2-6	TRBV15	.	TGTGCCACCAGCAGAGTAGCAGGGGCATTGTCTGGGGCCAACGTCCTGACTTTC	CATSRVAGALSGANVLTF
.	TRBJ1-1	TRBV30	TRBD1	TGTGCCTGGAGTTACCAGGGGGCGCTGAGCGAAGCTTTCTTT	CAWSYQGALSEAFF
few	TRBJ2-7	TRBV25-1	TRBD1	TGTGCCAGCAGTCCCGGTGGGAGGACAGGGTTGGACGAGCAGTACTTC	CASSPGGRTGLDEQYF
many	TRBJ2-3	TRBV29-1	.	TGCAGCGTCAGGGGTTATAGCACAGATACGCAGTATTTT	CSVRGYSTDTQYF
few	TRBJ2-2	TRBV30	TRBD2	TGTGCCTGGAGTTCCCGGCGGACTAGCGGGGGGAACACCGGGGAGCTGTTTTTT	CAWSSRRTSGGNTGELFF
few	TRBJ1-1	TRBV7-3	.	TGTGCCAGCAGCTTAAGAGGGGGGACCCTGCCGCGAAGGAACACTGAAGCTTTCTTT	CASSLRGGTLPRRNTEAFF
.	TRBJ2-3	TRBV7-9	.	TGTGCCAGCAGCGGAGCGGATACGCAGTATTTT	CASSGADTQYF
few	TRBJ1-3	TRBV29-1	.	TGCAGCGTTGGAGAAAACTCTGGAAACACCATATATTTT	CSVGENSGNTIYF
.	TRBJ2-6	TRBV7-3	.	TGTGCCAGCAGCGGGAGGAACTCTGGGGCCAACGTCCTGACTTTC	CASSGRNSGANVLTF
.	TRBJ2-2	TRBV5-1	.	TGCGCCAGCAGCATCCGGACAGTACAGGTCCCCGGGGAGCTGTTTTTT	CASSIRTVQVPGELFF
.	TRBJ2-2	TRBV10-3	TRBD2	TGTGCCATCAGTTCCGGACTAGCGGGAGGTCCTCAAACCGGGGAGCTGTTTTTT	CAISSGLAGGPQTGELFF
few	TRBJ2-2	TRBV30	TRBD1	TGTGCCTGGAGTCGGGACAGGGCAGGGGAGCTGTTTTTT	CAWSRDRAGELFF
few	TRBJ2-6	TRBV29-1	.	TGCAGCGTCGGTAAGGGGCTCCCTGGGGCCAACGTCCTGACTTTC	CSVGKGLPGANVLTF
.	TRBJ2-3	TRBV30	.	TGTGCCTGGAGTCCGGGACTCGGTAGGAGCTCCGCAGATACGCAGTATTTT	CAWSPGLGRSSADTQYF
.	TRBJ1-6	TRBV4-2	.	TGTGCCAGCAGCCCGGATCTTTATAATTCACCCCTCCACTTT	CASSPDLYNSPLHF
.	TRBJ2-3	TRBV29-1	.	TGCAGCTCCGAAGGGCGGCTCACAGATACGCAGTATTTT	CSSEGRLTDTQYF
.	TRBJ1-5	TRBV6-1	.	TGTGCCAGCAGACCAACGGGGGGATTCCATCAGCCCCAGCATTTT	CASRPTGGFHQPQHF